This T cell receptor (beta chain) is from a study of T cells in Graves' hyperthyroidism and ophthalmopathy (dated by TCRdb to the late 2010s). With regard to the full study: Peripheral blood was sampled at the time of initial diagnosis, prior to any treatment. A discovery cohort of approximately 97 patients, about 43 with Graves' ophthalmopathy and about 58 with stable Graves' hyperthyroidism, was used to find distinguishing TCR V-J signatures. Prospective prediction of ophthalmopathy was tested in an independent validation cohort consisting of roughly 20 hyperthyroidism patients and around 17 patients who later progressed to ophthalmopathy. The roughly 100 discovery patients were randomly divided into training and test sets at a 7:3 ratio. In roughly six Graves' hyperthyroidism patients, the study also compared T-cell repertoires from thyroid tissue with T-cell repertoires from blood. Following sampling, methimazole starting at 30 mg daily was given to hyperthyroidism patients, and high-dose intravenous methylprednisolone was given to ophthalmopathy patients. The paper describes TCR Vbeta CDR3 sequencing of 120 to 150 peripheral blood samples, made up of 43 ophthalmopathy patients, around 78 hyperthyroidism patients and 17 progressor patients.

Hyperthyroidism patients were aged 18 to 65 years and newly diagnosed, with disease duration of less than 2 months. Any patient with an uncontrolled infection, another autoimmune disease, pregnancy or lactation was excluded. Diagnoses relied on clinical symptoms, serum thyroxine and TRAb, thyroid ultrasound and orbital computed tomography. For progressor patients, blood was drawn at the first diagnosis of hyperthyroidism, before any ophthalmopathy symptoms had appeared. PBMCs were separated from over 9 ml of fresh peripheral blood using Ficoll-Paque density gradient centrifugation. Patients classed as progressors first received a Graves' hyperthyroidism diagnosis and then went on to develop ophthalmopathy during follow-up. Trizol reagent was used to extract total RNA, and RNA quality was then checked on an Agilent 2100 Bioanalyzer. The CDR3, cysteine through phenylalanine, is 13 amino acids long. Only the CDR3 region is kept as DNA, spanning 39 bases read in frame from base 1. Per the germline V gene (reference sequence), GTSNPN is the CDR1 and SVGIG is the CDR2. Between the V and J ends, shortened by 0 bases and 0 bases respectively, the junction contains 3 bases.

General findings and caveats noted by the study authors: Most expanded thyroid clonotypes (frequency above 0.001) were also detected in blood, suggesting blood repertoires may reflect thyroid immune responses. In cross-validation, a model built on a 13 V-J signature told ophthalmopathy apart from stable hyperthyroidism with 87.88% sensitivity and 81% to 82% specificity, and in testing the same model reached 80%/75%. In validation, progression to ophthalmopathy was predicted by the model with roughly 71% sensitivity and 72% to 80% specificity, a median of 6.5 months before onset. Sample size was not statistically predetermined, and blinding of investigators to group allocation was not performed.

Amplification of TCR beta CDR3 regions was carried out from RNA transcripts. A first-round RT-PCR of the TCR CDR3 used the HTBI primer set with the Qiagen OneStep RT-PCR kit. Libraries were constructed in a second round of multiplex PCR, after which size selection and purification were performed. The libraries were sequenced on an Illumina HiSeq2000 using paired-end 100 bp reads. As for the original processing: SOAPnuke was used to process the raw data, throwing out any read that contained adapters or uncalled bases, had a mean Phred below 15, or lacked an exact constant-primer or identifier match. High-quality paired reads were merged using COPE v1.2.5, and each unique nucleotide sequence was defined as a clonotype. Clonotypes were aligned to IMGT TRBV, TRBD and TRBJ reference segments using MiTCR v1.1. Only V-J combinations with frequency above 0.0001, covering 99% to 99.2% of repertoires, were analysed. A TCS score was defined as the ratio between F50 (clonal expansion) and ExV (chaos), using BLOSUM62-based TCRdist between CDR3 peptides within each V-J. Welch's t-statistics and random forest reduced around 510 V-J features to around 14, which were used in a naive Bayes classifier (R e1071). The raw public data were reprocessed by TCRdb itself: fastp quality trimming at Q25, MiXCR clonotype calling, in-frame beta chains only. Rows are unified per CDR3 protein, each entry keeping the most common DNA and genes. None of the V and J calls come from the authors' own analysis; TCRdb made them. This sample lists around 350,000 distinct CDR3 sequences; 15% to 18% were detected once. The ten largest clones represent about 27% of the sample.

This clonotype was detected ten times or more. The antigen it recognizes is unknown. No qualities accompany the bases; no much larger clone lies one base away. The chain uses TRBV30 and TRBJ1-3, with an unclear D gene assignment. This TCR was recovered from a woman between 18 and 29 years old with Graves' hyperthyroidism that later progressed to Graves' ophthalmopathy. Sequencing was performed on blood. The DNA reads TGTGCCTGGAGTGTGAACTCTGGAAACACCATATATTTT. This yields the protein CAWSVNSGNTIYF.